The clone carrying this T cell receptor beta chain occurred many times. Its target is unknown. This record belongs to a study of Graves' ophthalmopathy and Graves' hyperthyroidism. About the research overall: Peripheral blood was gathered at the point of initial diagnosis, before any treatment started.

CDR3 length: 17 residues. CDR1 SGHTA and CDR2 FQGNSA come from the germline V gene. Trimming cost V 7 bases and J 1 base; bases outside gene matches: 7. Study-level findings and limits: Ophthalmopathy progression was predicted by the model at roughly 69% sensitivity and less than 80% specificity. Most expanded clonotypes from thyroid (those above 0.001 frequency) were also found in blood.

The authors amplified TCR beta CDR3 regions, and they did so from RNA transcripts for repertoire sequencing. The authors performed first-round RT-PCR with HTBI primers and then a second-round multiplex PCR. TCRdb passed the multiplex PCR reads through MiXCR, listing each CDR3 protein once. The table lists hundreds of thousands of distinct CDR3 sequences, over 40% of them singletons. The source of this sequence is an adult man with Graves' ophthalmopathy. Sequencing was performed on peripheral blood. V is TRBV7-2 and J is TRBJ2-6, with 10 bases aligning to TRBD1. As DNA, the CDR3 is TGTGCCAGCACCCGGGGACAGGGGTCTTCTGGGGCCAACGTCCTGACTTTC. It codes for CASTRGQGSSGANVLTF.